The 15 T cell receptor beta chains presented below share a single source sample, sequenced in a study of T cells after yellow fever vaccination. Via MiXCR, TCRdb re-called the 5' RACE reads, giving one row per CDR3 protein. This table has around 310,000 distinct CDR3 sequences, around 4.4% appearing once. Sequencing was performed on PBMCs, taken 15 days after the yellow fever booster vaccination. These receptor sequences come from a man in his late teens or twenties who received the YFV17D yellow fever vaccine.

This clonotype has only a few counts. J is TRBJ1-1 and V is TRBV5-1; D unclear. CDR3 length: 15 amino acids. The germline V and J ends were trimmed by 5 bases and 5 bases, with 19 bases remaining between them. The germline V gene has CDR1 SGHRS and CDR2 YFSETQ. DNA of the CDR3: TGCGCCAGCAGACTTGTGTATCGGGGTAGGACTGAAGCTTTCTTT. Its translation is CASRLVYRGRTEAFF.

In its sample, this clonotype was seen many times. V is TRBV5-1 and J is TRBJ2-3, with a possible D match to TRBD2 (6 bases). Germline V gene sequence: CDR1 SGHRS, CDR2 YFSETQ. The CDR3 is made up of 16 amino acids. The V and J ends lost 0 bases and 4 bases respectively, with 15 bases between them. The CDR3: CASSLGSSVAPDTQYF. DNA of the CDR3: TGCGCCAGCAGCTTGGGATCTAGCGTCGCCCCAGATACGCAGTATTTT.

This clonotype has just a few counts. The chain links TRBV27 to TRBJ1-6, with D possibly TRBD1 on 5 matching bases. The CDR3 totals 14 residues. V gave up 4 bases and J gave up 13 bases, with 17 bases separating them. Germline assignment: CDR1 MNHEY and CDR2 SMNVEV (reference sequence). CDR3 in DNA: TGTGCCAGCAGTTGGGGGGGGACCCGGGAGCCCCTCCACTTT. Translation gives CASSWGGTREPLHF.

This clonotype was seen ten or more times. The V and J genes are TRBV7-2 and TRBJ2-3; TRBD2 matches at 12 bases. The CDR3 has 16 amino acids. Germline V gene sequence: CDR1 SGHTA, CDR2 FQGNSA. Trimming cost V 10 bases and J 4 bases; bases outside gene matches: 12. The CDR3 loop reads CATHLASGGASDTQYF. The CDR3 nucleotides read TGTGCCACCCACCTCGCTAGCGGGGGGGCATCAGATACGCAGTATTTT. The variable domain in full, with the rest retrieved from reference TRBV7-2 and TRBJ2-3, is GAGVSQSPSNKVTEKGKDVELRCDPISGHTALYWYRQSLGQGLEFLIYFQGNSAPDKSGLPSDRFSAERTGGSVSTLTIQRTQQEDSAVYLCATHLASGGASDTQYFGPGTRLTVL.

This clonotype was seen a handful of times. The chain joins TRBV5-1 to TRBJ2-5, with D unclear. The germline CDR1 and CDR2 sequences are SGHRS and YFSETQ. There are 13 residues in the CDR3. Trimming left V 2 bases short and J 0 bases short, with 5 bases between. The CDR3 coding sequence is TGCGCCAGCAGCTTACTGTACCAAGAGACCCAGTACTTC. Encoded protein: CASSLLYQETQYF.

The rearrangement uses TRBV12-3 or TRBV12-4 and TRBJ1-2; 10 nucleotides line up with TRBD1. Trimming cost V 5 bases and J 7 bases; bases outside gene matches: 10. The CDR3 covers 15 residues. The DNA for the CDR3 is TGTGCCAGCAGTGTCGGACAGGGGGGGAGGTTTGGCTACACCTTC. Residues: CASSVGQGGRFGYTF.

This clonotype has ten or more counts. This chain joins TRBV7-9 and TRBJ1-1; D gene uncertain. CDR1 and CDR2 (germline): SEHNR, FQNEAQ (reference sequence). The CDR3 consists of 13 residues. V lost 3 bases to trimming and J lost 7 bases, with 12 bases between them. This chain's CDR3 is CASSLDRDLEAFF. The CDR3 nucleotides read TGTGCCAGCAGCTTGGACCGGGATCTTGAAGCTTTCTTT.

This clonotype occurred many times. The chain recombines TRBV4-3 with TRBJ1-1, with D hard to call. Trimming took 4 bases from V and 2 from J, leaving 8 bases between them. This CDR3 has 13 residues. Germline V gene data show CDR1 as LGHNA and CDR2 as YSLEER. DNA of the CDR3: TGCGCCAGCAGCCTACAAACTAACACTGAAGCTTTCTTT. It codes for CASSLQTNTEAFF.

In this sample, this clonotype turned up many times. The chain is built from TRBV12-3 or TRBV12-4 and TRBJ1-5; possibly TRBD1 for D (6 bases). V lost 8 bases to trimming and J lost 5 bases, with 13 bases between them. The CDR3 runs to 13 residues. The CDR3 coding sequence is TGTGCCAGCCAGGGGACGGCTTATCAGCCCCAGCATTTT. Translated, it gives CASQGTAYQPQHF.

This clonotype was counted only a few times. The rearrangement uses TRBV11-2 and TRBJ2-5; D call uncertain. The CDR3 runs 16 residues. CDR1 and CDR2 from the germline V gene are SGHAT and FQNNGV. V lost 1 base and J 1 base, leaving 13 bases between the germline ends. This CDR3 reads CASSLVAWQSQETQYF. In nucleotides, the CDR3 is TGTGCCAGCAGCTTAGTCGCCTGGCAGAGCCAAGAGACCCAGTACTTC.

This clonotype has a count of ten or more. The rearrangement uses TRBV7-2 and TRBJ2-3, with 8 bases aligning to TRBD1. The germline gives CDR1 SGHTA, CDR2 FQGNSA. The CDR3 totals 14 residues. V trimming: 3 bases; J trimming: 4 bases; junction bases outside the gene matches: 3. The CDR3 loop is CASSFQGAADTQYF. CDR3 DNA sequence: TGTGCCAGCAGCTTTCAGGGGGCGGCAGATACGCAGTATTTT.

This clonotype was seen many times. This chain connects TRBV7-9 to TRBJ1-1; 9 bases are a match to TRBD1. V trimming: 5 bases; J trimming: 3 bases; junction bases outside the gene matches: 16. CDR1 and CDR2 (germline): SEHNR, FQNEAQ (reference sequence). The CDR3 has 18 amino acids. The CDR3 DNA reads as TGTGCCAGCAGCCCGGTTTCGGGACAGGGAGATTCTTACACTGAAGCTTTCTTT. Translation gives CASSPVSGQGDSYTEAFF.

This clonotype was recorded many times. This chain joins TRBV7-9 and TRBJ2-7; TRBD2 agrees at 8 bases. This CDR3 is 15 amino acids long. V lost 2 bases, J lost 2 bases, and 5 bases stayed unmatched. Germline V gives CDR1 SEHNR, CDR2 FQNEAQ (reference sequence). The CDR3 DNA is TGTGCCAGCAGCTTATCGGCGGGGGGAACCTACGAGCAGTACTTC. Protein product: CASSLSAGGTYEQYF.

This clonotype was seen ten or more times. CDR3 amino acids: CSASLRYGVPDNEQFF. The CDR3 bases are TGCAGTGCTAGTCTCCGATACGGGGTCCCCGACAATGAGCAGTTCTTC. This chain links TRBV20-1 with TRBJ2-1, with a weak D call TRBD2 (5 bases). The CDR3 runs to 16 residues. V shed 3 bases and J shed 5 bases, with 20 bases lying between them. The germline V gene encodes CDR1 DFQATT and CDR2 SNEGSKA (reference sequence).

This clonotype was counted ten times or more. The chain has TRBV15 and TRBJ2-7; 8 nucleotides match TRBD2. J was trimmed by 2 bases and V by 0 bases; bases with no gene match: 3. Germline assignment: CDR1 LNHNV and CDR2 YYDKDF (reference sequence). The CDR3 consists of 15 residues. CDR3 coding DNA: TGTGCCACCAGCAGAGATCCGGGGGGGCCCTACGAGCAGTACTTC. As protein: CATSRDPGGPYEQYF.